Listed below are T cell receptor beta chains from one sample, sequenced in a study of T cell responses to AZD1222 COVID-19 vaccine. The table came from immunoSEQ multiplex PCR; TCRdb's copy has only in-frame clones and leaves some out. Of roughly 180,000 clones listed, roughly nine tenths were seen once; the top ten hold 1.5% to 2%. Sequencing used peripheral blood, obtained 28 days after the second AZD1222 dose. The source of these receptors is an adult who received the AZD1222 COVID-19 vaccine. Each CDR3 is given with its conserved first and last residue. D genes are given only for firm matches. Part of the rows lack a size; the others show once, few, many or a class for expanded clones.

len,j_gene,abundance,d_gene,v_gene,CDR3nt,CDR3aa
15,TRBJ1-3,-,-,TRBV6-5,TGTGCCAGCATGAGACCCGACGGCTCTGGAAACACCATATATTTT,CASMRPDGSGNTIYF
15,TRBJ2-6,-,-,TRBV5-1,TGCGCCAGCAGCCCCCGACAGGCTGGGGCCAACGTCCTGACTTTC,CASSPRQAGANVLTF
14,TRBJ2-3,-,-,TRBV7-3,TGTGCCAGCAGCCCCAACACCGGCACAGATACGCAGTATTTT,CASSPNTGTDTQYF
15,TRBJ1-2,-,TRBD1,TRBV5-8,TGTGCCAGCAGGCTCACAGGGGGCGCCTTCGGGGGCTACACCTTC,CASRLTGGAFGGYTF
16,TRBJ2-6,-,TRBD1,TRBV12-5,TGTGCTAGTGGTTTGAACAGGGGGCCGGGGGCCAACGTCCTGACTTTC,CASGLNRGPGANVLTF
14,TRBJ1-1,-,-,TRBV7-9,TGTGCCAGCAGCTTAAACGGGGCCGGACGCCAAGCTTTCTTT,CASSLNGAGRQAFF
14,TRBJ2-1,-,TRBD1,TRBV3-1/TRBV3-2,TGTGCCAGCAGCCTCAGGGGACAGCACAATGAGCAGTTCTTC,CASSLRGQHNEQFF
11,TRBJ1-1,-,-,TRBV12-3/TRBV12-4,TGTGCCAGCAGGTCTAACACTGAAGCTTTCTTT,CASRSNTEAFF
12,TRBJ2-1,-,-,TRBV7-9,TGTGCCAGCAACTCAGTGGTCAATGAGCAGTTCTTC,CASNSVVNEQFF
11,TRBJ1-4,once,-,TRBV2,TGTGCCAGCAGTGTGCGTGAAAAACTGTTTTTT,CASSVREKLFF
16,TRBJ2-1,-,-,TRBV7-9,TGTGCCAGCAGCTTACCGACAGGGAGGAACTACAATGAGCAGTTCTTC,CASSLPTGRNYNEQFF
15,TRBJ2-1,-,-,TRBV5-6,TGTGCCAGCAGCTTCGACCCAAACTCCTACAATGAGCAGTTCTTC,CASSFDPNSYNEQFF
16,TRBJ2-7,-,TRBD2,TRBV5-1,TGCGCCAGCAGGGAAGACGGGACTACTATTACCTACGAGCAGTACTTC,CASREDGTTITYEQYF
15,TRBJ1-5,-,-,TRBV5-6,TGTGCCAGCAGCTTGGCGGGTCGTTTCGATCAGCCCCAGCATTTT,CASSLAGRFDQPQHF
16,TRBJ1-2,-,TRBD1,TRBV19,TGTGCCAGTAGTAACCCCAGGGACAGGGGTAACTATGGCTACACCTTC,CASSNPRDRGNYGYTF
15,TRBJ2-3,-,TRBD2,TRBV19,TGTGCCAGTCGGACTAGCGGGGCCCCCACAGATACGCAGTATTTT,CASRTSGAPTDTQYF
13,TRBJ2-1,-,-,TRBV2,TGTGCCAGCAGTGACGGTAGGGGCAATGAGCAGTTCTTC,CASSDGRGNEQFF
19,TRBJ1-5,-,TRBD1,TRBV6-6,TGTGCCAGCAGTCCCGGACAGGGGGCTTTACAGGATAGCAATCAGCCCCAGCATTTT,CASSPGQGALQDSNQPQHF
15,TRBJ2-5,-,-,TRBV2,TGTGCCAGCTCCCCCCAGCGGGCGGACCAAGAGACCCAGTACTTC,CASSPQRADQETQYF
13,TRBJ1-4,-,-,TRBV30,TGTGCCTGGAGCCGGGACTCCCGAGGAAAACTGTTTTTT,CAWSRDSRGKLFF
10,TRBJ2-7,once,-,TRBV10-2,TGCGCCAGCAGGGGGGTGGAACTGTACTTC,CASRGVELYF
16,TRBJ1-2,-,TRBD1,TRBV25-1,TGTGCCAGCAGTGAATCCCCAGGGGGCAAATACTATGGCTACACCTTC,CASSESPGGKYYGYTF
15,TRBJ2-7,-,TRBD2,TRBV5-4,TGTGCCAGCAGCTCCGGACTAGCGGGGGACTACGAGCAGTACTTC,CASSSGLAGDYEQYF
16,TRBJ2-3,-,-,TRBV6-4,TGTGCCAGCAGTGACTCCCGGTGGCCTAGCACAGATACGCAGTATTTT,CASSDSRWPSTDTQYF
16,TRBJ2-3,-,TRBD2,TRBV5-4,TGTGCCAGCAGCTTACTAGCGGGGGGGCCAACAGATACGCAGTATTTT,CASSLLAGGPTDTQYF
11,TRBJ1-1,-,-,TRBV20-1,TGCAGTGCTACACAAGGCACTGAAGCTTTCTTT,CSATQGTEAFF
14,TRBJ1-6,-,TRBD1,TRBV18,TGTGCCAGCTGGGCGGGACAGCGTTATTCACCCCTCCACTTT,CASWAGQRYSPLHF
16,TRBJ2-7,-,-,TRBV7-3,TGTGCCAGCAGTGCGGGGTCGGGTCCCGGACCGTACGAGCAGTACTTC,CASSAGSGPGPYEQYF
14,TRBJ1-2,-,TRBD1,TRBV6-5,TGTGCCAGCAGTCCCTACAGGGGAGACTATGGCTACACCTTC,CASSPYRGDYGYTF
18,TRBJ1-6,-,TRBD1,TRBV5-6,TGTGCCAGCAGCTTGATCAGGCAGGGGGCGGTACGATCGTCACCCCTCCACTTT,CASSLIRQGAVRSSPLHF